The 19 T cell receptor beta chains in this list originate from one sample, sequenced in a study of T cell changes during pregnancy in multiple sclerosis. Data came from immunoSEQ multiplex PCR; TCRdb stores just in-frame clones and leaves some out. The sample shows about 77,000 clones, around 91% of them seen only once. This specimen was peripheral blood, taken before pregnancy. Receptors originate from a female donor with multiple sclerosis, enrolled in a pregnancy study.

The CDR3: CATTGSSYNEQFF. CDR3 nucleotide sequence: TGTGCCACGACAGGGAGCTCCTACAATGAGCAGTTCTTC. This chain uses TRBV10-3 with TRBJ2-1; 7 nucleotides agree with TRBD1. The CDR3 has 13 amino acids. Germline V gene data show CDR1 as ENHRY and CDR2 as SYGVKD. With 10 bases clipped from V and 0 bases from J, the junction kept 3 bases outside the gene matches.

The V and J genes are TRBV5-1 and TRBJ1-1, with 7 bases identical to TRBD1. This CDR3 comprises 15 residues. CDR1 and CDR2 from the germline V gene are SGHRS and YFSETQ. Losses at the gene ends were 6 bases for V and 5 bases for J; bases not matched to a gene: 13. The CDR3 loop reads CASKGNRDRGTEAFF. The CDR3 DNA sequence: TGCGCCAGCAAGGGGAACCGGGACAGAGGGACTGAAGCTTTCTTT. The full variable domain, its missing parts supplied by reference TRBV5-1 and TRBJ1-1, is KAGVTQTPRYLIKTRGQQVTLSCSPISGHRSVSWYQQTPGQGLQFLFEYFSETQRNKGNFPGRFSGRQFSNSRSEMNVSTLELGDSALYLCASKGNRDRGTEAFFGQGTRLTVV.

The chain links TRBV30 to TRBJ2-4, with TRBD1 matching 7 bases. Germline assignment: CDR1 GTSNPN and CDR2 SVGIG (reference sequence). The CDR3 is 15 residues long. The J segment lost 1 base and the V segment lost 2 bases, leaving 5 bases of the junction unmatched. In DNA, the CDR3 is TGTGCCTGGAGTCTCACAGGGGCGGCCAAAAACATTCAGTACTTC. Translating gives CAWSLTGAAKNIQYF.

The genes are TRBV5-5 and TRBJ2-2; perhaps TRBD2 as D (6 bases). Germline V lookup: CDR1 SGHKS, CDR2 YYEKEE (reference sequence). This CDR3 is 16 amino acids long. The V and J ends lost 4 bases and 5 bases respectively, with 18 bases between them. The CDR3 DNA sequence: TGTGCCAGCAGCCCCCTGGGACGGGAGCGGACCGGGGAGCTGTTTTTT. Translating gives CASSPLGRERTGELFF.

The genes are TRBV19 and TRBJ2-3; 7 positions agree with TRBD1. The CDR3 has 15 amino acids. From germline, CDR1 is LNHDA and CDR2 SQIVND (reference sequence). Germline trimming cut 0 bases from V and 5 bases from J; bases unmatched to any gene: 5. This CDR3 reads CASSIDRQGGDTQYF. The CDR3 DNA reads TGTGCCAGTAGTATAGATCGACAGGGTGGAGATACGCAGTATTTT.

The table lists this clone with a count of one. J is TRBJ2-1 and V is TRBV6-5; D not resolved. The length of the CDR3 is 13 residues. Germline loops: CDR1 MNHEY, CDR2 SVGAGI. The V gene lost 2 bases and the J gene lost 10 bases, with 12 bases spanning the gap. CDR3 sequence: CASSYQRRLEQFF. Written as DNA, the CDR3 is TGTGCCAGCAGTTACCAAAGGCGGCTGGAGCAGTTCTTC.

J is TRBJ1-6 and V is TRBV7-2; tentatively, D is TRBD1 (6 bases). CDR3 size: 15 residues. The V gene lost 0 bases and the J gene lost 10 bases, with 13 bases spanning the gap. CDR1 is SGHTA, CDR2 FQGNSA, per germline. CDR3 sequence (DNA): TGTGCCAGCAGCTTAGCAGTACAGGGACCCTCACCCCTCCACTTT. This translates into CASSLAVQGPSPLHF.

CDR3 coding DNA: TGTGCCAGCAGCCTACGCGGACAGTATGGCTACACCTTC. Protein sequence: CASSLRGQYGYTF. The chain links TRBV11-2 to TRBJ1-2; D might be TRBD1 (6 bases). This CDR3 contains 13 residues. V dropped 5 bases and J dropped 5 bases, with 12 bases sitting between them. Germline values: CDR1 SGHAT, CDR2 FQNNGV.

The V gene is TRBV15, the J gene TRBJ2-7; tentative D call: TRBD1 (5 bases). The CDR3 has 14 residues. The V end lost 0 bases, the J end lost 7 bases, and 13 bases lay between the germline ends. Germline CDR1 is LNHNV and CDR2 is YYDKDF (reference sequence). In nucleotides, the CDR3 is TGTGCCACCAGCAGAGATCTCCAGGGCTTTGAGCAGTACTTC. Translated, it gives CATSRDLQGFEQYF.

This chain uses TRBV14 with TRBJ1-2; the D gene is possibly TRBD1 (6 bases). Trimming pared 3 bases from V and 1 base from J, leaving 15 bases between. Germline values: CDR1 SGHDN, CDR2 FVKESK. The CDR3 contains 16 residues. CDR3 bases: TGTGCCAGCAGCCACACCAGGGGCAGGTTTAACTATGGCTACACCTTC. Its translation: CASSHTRGRFNYGYTF. The variable domain in full, completed from reference TRBV14 and TRBJ1-2, reads EAGVTQFPSHSVIEKGQTVTLRCDPISGHDNLYWYRRVMGKEIKFLLHFVKESKQDESGMPNNRFLAERTGGTYSTLKVQPAELEDSGVYFCASSHTRGRFNYGYTFGSGTRLTVV.

This clone came up once. V is TRBV7-2 and J is TRBJ2-1; D ambiguous. CDR1 and CDR2 (germline): SGHTA, FQGNSA. The ends were cut back, 2 bases at V and 4 bases at J, with 6 bases in the middle. The CDR3 has 13 residues. The CDR3 reads CASSLRQYNEQFF. Here the CDR3 DNA reads TGTGCCAGCAGCTTACGACAATACAATGAGCAGTTCTTC.

A few counts support this clone. The chain is built from TRBV5-1 and TRBJ2-3, with TRBD2 matching 9 bases. The CDR3 consists of 15 residues. Trimming took 0 bases from V and 2 from J; bases not matched to a gene: 1. The germline V gene encodes CDR1 SGHRS and CDR2 YFSETQ. DNA of the CDR3: TGCGCCAGCAGCTTGGGACTAGCGGTCACAGATACGCAGTATTTT. This codes for CASSLGLAVTDTQYF.

The chain couples TRBV5-1 to TRBJ2-7; D perhaps matches TRBD2 (6 bases). This CDR3 region has 15 residues. In germline, CDR1 is SGHRS, CDR2 YFSETQ. Trimming removed 4 bases from V and 1 base from J, with 15 bases in between. The CDR3 coding sequence is TGCGCCAGCAGCGTTACAGGACTAAAATCCTACGAGCAGTACTTC. Its protein product is CASSVTGLKSYEQYF. The full variable domain, with the rest looked up from reference TRBV5-1 and TRBJ2-7, is KAGVTQTPRYLIKTRGQQVTLSCSPISGHRSVSWYQQTPGQGLQFLFEYFSETQRNKGNFPGRFSGRQFSNSRSEMNVSTLELGDSALYLCASSVTGLKSYEQYFGPGTRLTVT.

The gene calls are TRBV5-4 and TRBJ1-6, with D tentatively TRBD1 (5 bases). CDR1 is SGHNT and CDR2 is YYREEE in the germline V gene (reference sequence). Trimming removed 0 bases from V and 10 bases from J, with 5 bases in between. The CDR3 covers 12 residues. The CDR3 sequence: CASSLDRSPLHF. CDR3 in DNA: TGTGCCAGCAGCTTGGACAGGTCACCCCTCCACTTT.

This clone came up once. The chain couples TRBV7-2 to TRBJ2-5; the D gene is possibly TRBD1 (5 bases). V lost 6 bases and J lost 2, with 16 bases in between. This CDR3 is 15 amino acids long. Germline loops: CDR1 SGHTA, CDR2 FQGNSA. The CDR3 DNA is TGTGCCAGCAGTAGACAGATATCTCAACAAGAGACCCAGTACTTC. It yields the protein CASSRQISQQETQYF.

This rearrangement joins TRBV4-1 to TRBJ2-1; D not resolved. Germline V gene sequence: CDR1 MGHRA, CDR2 YSYEKL. CDR3 length: 16 amino acids. Trimming stripped 0 bases from V and 4 bases from J, with 13 bases between. The CDR3 DNA follows: TGCGCCAGCAGCCAAGAGGCAAGGCTAGAATACAATGAGCAGTTCTTC. It is translated as CASSQEARLEYNEQFF.

The chain links TRBV5-6 to TRBJ1-6; maybe TRBD1 (6 bases). V lost 4 bases, J lost 4 bases, and 12 bases lay in between. Looked up from germline, CDR1 is SGHDT and CDR2 is YYEEEE. The CDR3 extends over 15 amino acids. The CDR3: CASSARGRYNSPLHF. The DNA for the CDR3 is TGTGCCAGCAGCGCCAGGGGTAGGTATAATTCACCCCTCCACTTT. The full variable domain, rest sourced from reference TRBV5-6 and TRBJ1-6, is DAGVTQSPTHLIKTRGQQVTLRCSPKSGHDTVSWYQQALGQGPQFIFQYYEEEERQRGNFPDRFSGHQFPNYSSELNVNALLLGDSALYLCASSARGRYNSPLHFGNGTRLTVT.

The rearrangement joins TRBV6-4 to TRBJ2-3; TRBD2 is a possible D gene (6 bases). V lost 6 bases, J lost 1 base, and 14 bases lay in between. This CDR3 is built from 15 residues. Germline CDR1 and CDR2: MRHNA and SNTAGT. The CDR3 loop is CASRRAGTGTDTQYF. The CDR3 DNA is TGTGCCAGCAGGAGGGCCGGGACTGGCACAGATACGCAGTATTTT.

The rearrangement uses TRBV7-2 and TRBJ2-1; D gene unclear. CDR1 and CDR2 (germline): SGHTA, FQGNSA. V lost 5 bases and J 7 bases, leaving 15 bases between the germline ends. This CDR3 spans 14 amino acids. The CDR3 DNA follows: TGTGCCAGCAGCCCCCTGGGTAGCAGAAATGAGCAGTTCTTC. Translating gives CASSPLGSRNEQFF.